The following is a T cell receptor (beta chain) sequence with its context. The data are from a study of shared clonotypes between healthy human individuals. The germline CDR1 and CDR2 sequences are MGHDK and SYGVNS. Trimming shortened V by 6 bases and J by 6 bases, and 19 bases separated the two germline ends. CDR3 size: 15 residues. Genomic DNA from each subset was divided evenly over several immunoSEQ plates. Among the unsorted PBMC samples, replicate PCRs used around 300 ng DNA, about 30,000 T cell genomes. Here immunoSEQ multiplex PCR was the method, and the copy in TCRdb shows in-frame clones only, minus some. The sample lists about 470,000 clones, roughly 80% occurring once.

This receptor was obtained from a woman between 40 and 55 years old in good health. Some clones in this sample may be carry-over from other donors' samples. Sequencing was carried out using PBMCs. This chain joins TRBV25-1 and TRBJ2-3; D not certain. The CDR3 DNA reads TGTGCCAGCAGCAACACCCCGGCACTTCCCGATACGCAGTATTTT. It is translated as CASSNTPALPDTQYF.